This TCR beta chain was obtained from a study of breast tumors, draining lymph nodes, adjacent tissues. The lymph nodes were axillary draining lymph nodes from breast cancer patients. TCRdb called the multiplex PCR reads again in MiXCR, with one record for every CDR3 protein. Counted here are about 230,000 distinct CDR3 sequences, about 30% occurring once; the ten biggest clones make up approximately 1.5%. This clonotype showed up many times. Its matching antigen is unknown. The CDR3 is 16 amino acids. Trimming removed 3 bases from V and 7 bases from J; junction bases left unmatched: 12. Germline values: CDR1 MNHNS, CDR2 SASEGT. Study-level results: Tumor repertoires ranked between lymph nodes and nontumor tissue in diversity, with V and J gene preferences. Tumor T cell lymph node origin was a supported hypothesis, not proven.

The chain has TRBV6-1 and TRBJ2-5, with 9 bases lining up with TRBD1. The receptor was isolated from a female donor with breast cancer. Some clones in this sample may be carry-over from other donors' samples. The source material was axillary lymph node tissue. The DNA for the CDR3 is TGTGCCAGCAGTGATGTCTTGACAGGGGGGGATTGGACCCAGTACTTC. As protein: CASSDVLTGGDWTQYF.